The next 29 T cell receptor beta chains were all read from a single sample in a study of T cell changes during pregnancy in multiple sclerosis. TCRdb keeps only in-frame clones here, not all; method: immunoSEQ multiplex PCR. The sample records some 69,000 clones, around 94% being singletons. The material was peripheral blood, obtained in the second trimester of pregnancy. Receptors originate from a female donor in good health, enrolled as a control in a pregnancy study.

The rearrangement joins TRBV2 to TRBJ1-6; perhaps TRBD1 as D (6 bases). The CDR3 has 14 amino acids. Trimming left V 4 bases short and J 7 bases short, with 11 bases between. Per the germline V gene, CDR1 is SNHLY and CDR2 is FYNNEI. CDR3: CASSVRTENSPLHF. The CDR3 DNA reads as TGTGCCAGCAGTGTAAGGACAGAGAATTCACCCCTCCACTTT.

The chain combines TRBV5-1 with TRBJ2-5; 8 nucleotides agree with TRBD1. Per germline, CDR1 SGHRS and CDR2 YFSETQ. The CDR3 is 14 amino acids. V was clipped by 3 bases and J by 2 bases; unmatched bases: 3. The CDR3 sequence: CASSWDRTQETQYF. CDR3 DNA: TGCGCCAGCAGCTGGGACAGGACGCAAGAGACCCAGTACTTC.

This sequence joins TRBV5-1 and TRBJ2-3, with 7 bases aligning to TRBD1. The CDR3 consists of 16 residues. The junction had 12 bases not matched to a gene; V was cut back by 4 bases and J by 4 bases. Germline assignment: CDR1 SGHRS and CDR2 YFSETQ. The CDR3 DNA reads TGCGCCAGCAGCCTCCCGGGACAGAGTGGCCCAGATACGCAGTATTTT. Its translation is CASSLPGQSGPDTQYF.

The chain carries TRBV11-2 and TRBJ2-7, with 8 bases identical to TRBD1. The CDR3 loop spans 17 amino acids. Germline assignment: CDR1 SGHAT and CDR2 FQNNGV. After removal of 0 bases from V and 6 bases from J, the junction contained 13 bases not matched to a gene. CDR3 in DNA: TGTGCCAGCAGCTTAGATTTCCCGCAGGGGGCGGGTGGCGAGCAGTACTTC. Its protein is CASSLDFPQGAGGEQYF.

The chain carries TRBV7-2 and TRBJ1-5; TRBD1 might be the D (6 bases). The CDR3 totals 13 residues. Trimming removed 2 bases from V and 7 bases from J, with 9 bases in between. Germline V CDR1 and CDR2: SGHTA, FQGNSA. In DNA form, the CDR3 reads TGTGCCAGCAGCTTAAACAGGGACCAGCCCCAGCATTTT. As protein: CASSLNRDQPQHF.

This chain joins TRBV13 and TRBJ2-7; D is unresolved. The CDR3 totals 14 residues. Trimming took off 2 bases at V and 3 bases at J, with 11 bases between the two ends. CDR1 and CDR2 from the germline V gene are PRHDT and FYEKMQ (reference sequence). CDR3 nucleotides: TGTGCCAGCAGCTTATGGGCAGGCCGCTACGAGCAGTACTTC. Translation gives CASSLWAGRYEQYF.

This chain joins TRBV10-3 and TRBJ1-1, with TRBD1 matching 10 bases. The J segment lost 1 base and the V segment lost 6 bases, leaving 5 bases of the junction unmatched. Germline CDR1 is ENHRY and CDR2 is SYGVKD. The CDR3 runs 15 residues. The CDR3 is CAIRDRGSGNTEAFF. The CDR3 bases are TGTGCCATCAGGGACAGGGGGTCGGGGAACACTGAAGCTTTCTTT.

This clone has just one count. The chain carries TRBV11-2 and TRBJ2-1; no firm D call. There are 12 residues in the CDR3. The V end was cut by 1 base, the J end by 7 bases, with 5 bases between. Per the germline V gene, CDR1 is SGHAT and CDR2 is FQNNGV. CDR3 sequence (DNA): TGTGCCAGCAGCTTAGGCGCAAATGAGCAGTTCTTC. Its protein is CASSLGANEQFF.

The CDR3 nucleotides read TGTGCCAGCAGCTTGTGGGACAGGTTGAACACTGAAGCTTTCTTT. This translates into CASSLWDRLNTEAFF. The chain has TRBV5-6 and TRBJ1-1, with 8 bases matching TRBD1. This CDR3 region has 15 residues. V trimming: 1 base; J trimming: 0 bases; junction bases outside the gene matches: 2. The germline V gene has CDR1 SGHDT and CDR2 YYEEEE.

The chain employs TRBV4-3 and TRBJ1-2; 7 nucleotides match TRBD1. The CDR3 length is 14 residues. Trimming at V came to 0 bases and at J to 8 bases, leaving 6 bases not matched to a gene. Germline CDR1 is LGHNA and CDR2 is YSLEER. DNA of the CDR3: TGCGCCAGCAGCCAAGAACCCCGACAGGGAGGCTACACCTTC. This codes for CASSQEPRQGGYTF.

This chain joins TRBV10-3 and TRBJ2-2, with D perhaps matching TRBD2 (5 bases). There are 14 residues in the CDR3. Germline V gene data show CDR1 as ENHRY and CDR2 as SYGVKD. V lost 10 bases, J lost 6 bases, and 18 bases lay in between. CDR3 DNA: TGTGCCAACGCGAGGGAACCCTCAGCCGGGGAGCTGTTTTTT. Protein sequence: CANAREPSAGELFF.

The V gene is TRBV7-7, the J gene TRBJ2-3, with TRBD1 matching over 9 bases. CDR1 is SSHAT, CDR2 FNYEAQ, per germline (reference sequence). This CDR3 has 14 residues. The CDR3 DNA sequence: TGTGCTAGCGGCCCACACAGGGGGCCAGATACGCAGTATTTT. Protein: CASGPHRGPDTQYF.

The V and J genes are TRBV5-1 and TRBJ1-1, with TRBD1 identical over 10 bases. V lost 7 bases and J lost 1; bases outside the gene matches: 13. Germline CDR1 reads SGHRS; CDR2 reads YFSETQ. The CDR3 contains 17 residues. Written as DNA, the CDR3 is TGCGCCAGCCGGGCCCCTACTCGGGACAGGGGGAACACTGAAGCTTTCTTT. Encoded protein: CASRAPTRDRGNTEAFF.

The CDR3 loop is CASSPQLSGALEQFF. CDR3 DNA sequence: TGTGCCAGCTCACCACAATTATCAGGGGCCCTAGAGCAGTTCTTC. The rearrangement joins TRBV18 to TRBJ2-1, with TRBD1 as a possible D gene (6 bases). The V gene's germline CDR1 is KGHSH and CDR2 LQKENI. This CDR3 comprises 15 residues. V lost 1 base and J 10 bases, leaving 17 bases between the germline ends. The variable domain in full, with the rest retrieved from reference TRBV18 and TRBJ2-1, is NAGVMQNPRHLVRRRGQEARLRCSPMKGHSHVYWYRQLPEEGLKFMVYLQKENIIDESGMPKERFSAEFPKEGPSILRIQQVVRGDSAAYFCASSPQLSGALEQFFGPGTRLTVL.

V is TRBV28 and J is TRBJ2-1; 14 bases are a match to TRBD2. J was trimmed by 15 bases and V by 5 bases; bases with no gene match: 12. The CDR3 has 15 amino acids. Germline CDR1 MDHEN, CDR2 SYDVKM. CDR3 region: CASSPRLAGGQGSFF. For the CDR3, the DNA is TGTGCCAGCAGTCCGCGACTAGCGGGGGGGCAGGGTTCGTTCTTC.

The chain uses TRBV29-1 and TRBJ2-7; tentative D call: TRBD2 (6 bases). CDR1 SQVTM and CDR2 ANQGSEA come from the germline V gene. V was pared by 7 bases and J by 3 bases, with 10 bases between. There are 11 residues in the CDR3. The CDR3 DNA reads TGCAGCGCCTCGACTAGCTACGAGCAGTACTTC. It is translated as CSASTSYEQYF.

This chain joins TRBV5-1 and TRBJ1-1; D remains unclear. CDR3 size: 15 residues. Trimming shortened V by 6 bases and J by 1 base, and 16 bases separated the two germline ends. Looked up from germline, CDR1 is SGHRS and CDR2 is YFSETQ. For the CDR3, the DNA is TGCGCCAGCAAAGAGGGTACGGAGCCGAACACTGAAGCTTTCTTT. It specifies CASKEGTEPNTEAFF.

The CDR3 region is CATRRASGGTYEQYF. The CDR3 coding sequence is TGTGCCACCCGCCGGGCTAGCGGGGGTACATACGAGCAGTACTTC. The chain couples TRBV15 to TRBJ2-7; 10 bases match TRBD2. Germline V gives CDR1 LNHNV, CDR2 YYDKDF (reference sequence). CDR3 length: 15 amino acids. Trimming cost V 8 bases and J 4 bases; bases outside gene matches: 11.

This chain uses TRBV4-1 with TRBJ2-3; D may be TRBD2 (5 bases). The CDR3 loop spans 13 amino acids. Trimming shortened V by 3 bases and J by 6 bases, and 10 bases separated the two germline ends. The germline gives CDR1 MGHRA, CDR2 YSYEKL. CDR3 region: CASSHPGGDTQYF. The DNA for the CDR3 is TGCGCCAGCAGCCACCCGGGCGGGGATACGCAGTATTTT.

CDR3 amino acids: CASSYSREKLFF. CDR3 DNA sequence: TGTGCCAGCAGTTACTCCCGGGAAAAACTGTTTTTT. V and J are TRBV6-7 and TRBJ1-4; no firm D call. TRBV6-7 is an ORF, with its function uncertain. Trimming took 0 bases from V and 8 from J, leaving 4 bases between them. This CDR3 has 12 amino acids.

This clone came up a few times. This specimen includes other DNA sequences encoding the same CDR3. The genes are TRBV27 and TRBJ1-6, with D perhaps matching TRBD1 (6 bases). Trimming removed 4 bases from V and 7 bases from J, with 11 bases in between. Germline CDR1 MNHEY, CDR2 SMNVEV (reference sequence). CDR3 length: 14 residues. CDR3 sequence: CASSSGQNNSPLHF. Here the CDR3 DNA reads TGTGCCAGCAGTTCGGGACAAAACAATTCACCCCTCCACTTT.

The chain recombines TRBV7-3 with TRBJ2-3; 16 bases align to TRBD2. CDR3 length equals 18 residues. V was pared by 3 bases and J by 1 base, with 4 bases of the junction left unmatched. Germline lookup yields CDR1 SGHTA and CDR2 FQGTGA. The CDR3 DNA follows: TGTGCCAGCAGCTTGGGGACTAGCGGGGGGGCCGGCACAGATACGCAGTATTTT. Its protein is CASSLGTSGGAGTDTQYF.

V gene TRBV7-2 combines with J gene TRBJ2-7, with D possibly being TRBD2 (5 bases). This CDR3 is built from 15 residues. Trimming removed 1 base at V and 1 base at J, with 11 bases between. CDR1 and CDR2 from the germline V gene are SGHTA and FQGNSA. This CDR3 reads CASSLEPSSSYEQYF. As DNA, the CDR3 is TGTGCCAGCAGCTTAGAACCTAGCTCTTCCTACGAGCAGTACTTC.

V and J are TRBV28 and TRBJ1-2; weak D call: TRBD1 (6 bases). The V end was cut by 8 bases, the J end by 4 bases, with 11 bases between. Germline V gene data show CDR1 as MDHEN and CDR2 as SYDVKM. The CDR3 runs 12 residues. The CDR3, as DNA: TGTGCCAGCCGCCGGGACACCTATGGCTACACCTTC. The encoded protein is CASRRDTYGYTF.

This clone was counted once. The rearrangement uses TRBV7-3 and TRBJ2-1, with a possible D match to TRBD1 (6 bases). This CDR3 spans 14 amino acids. Germline CDR1 reads SGHTA; CDR2 reads FQGTGA. V lost 5 bases and J 4 bases, leaving 12 bases between the germline ends. The CDR3 region has the DNA TGTGCCAGCAGCCACGACGGACAGTACAATGAGCAGTTCTTC. This gives the protein CASSHDGQYNEQFF.

The chain links TRBV6-5 to TRBJ2-1; possible D gene TRBD1, 5 bases. The CDR3 contains 15 residues. Trimming removed 2 bases at V and 1 base at J, with 9 bases between. Looked up from germline, CDR1 is MNHEY and CDR2 is SVGAGI. CDR3 sequence reads: CASSYGRVSYNEQFF. CDR3 nucleotides: TGTGCCAGCAGTTACGGCAGGGTTTCCTACAATGAGCAGTTCTTC.

The rearrangement uses TRBV5-1 and TRBJ1-4; no clear D gene. Germline V gives CDR1 SGHRS, CDR2 YFSETQ. The length of the CDR3 is 13 residues. Trimming left V 0 bases short and J 8 bases short, with 8 bases between. The CDR3, as DNA: TGCGCCAGCAGCTTGGAGCCGGAGGAAAAACTGTTTTTT. Encoded protein: CASSLEPEEKLFF.

The chain uses TRBV28 and TRBJ1-6; unclear D gene. The CDR3 runs 15 residues. The V gene's germline CDR1 is MDHEN and CDR2 SYDVKM. V lost 8 bases and J 2 bases, leaving 13 bases between the germline ends. The CDR3 reads CASQSNSPYNSPLHF. Written as DNA, the CDR3 is TGTGCCAGCCAGAGCAACAGCCCCTATAATTCACCCCTCCACTTT. Combining the CDR3 with reference TRBV28 and TRBJ1-6 gives the whole variable domain DVKVTQSSRYLVKRTGEKVFLECVQDMDHENMFWYRQDPGLGLRLIYFSYDVKMKEKGDIPEGYSVSREKKERFSLILESASTNQTSMYLCASQSNSPYNSPLHFGNGTRLTVT.

The chain combines TRBV10-3 with TRBJ1-1, with TRBD1 identical over 8 bases. Germline assignment: CDR1 ENHRY and CDR2 SYGVKD. J lost 11 bases, V lost 7 bases, and 15 bases had no gene match. The CDR3 contains 14 residues. The CDR3 sequence: CAIKGQEPDVVAFF. The CDR3 DNA follows: TGTGCCATCAAGGGACAGGAACCCGATGTGGTGGCTTTCTTT.